A selection of T cell receptor beta chains follows, all from one sample in a study of blood T cell repertoires in COVID-19. Sequenced by immunoSEQ multiplex PCR; TCRdb stores in-frame clones only, minus some. The sample shows 250,000 to 300,000 clones, roughly 89% of them seen only once. Sequences were obtained from PBMCs or T cells enriched from blood (not recorded which). These receptors were taken from a woman aged 60-70 years who had recovered from COVID-19. CDR3s include the opening cysteine and the closing phenylalanine or tryptophan. D genes are given only for firm matches. Rows give clone size only sometimes, using once, few, many, or a class for an expanded clone.

cdr3_nt,cdr3_aa,cdr3_length,d_call,clone_size,j_call,v_call
TGTGCCTGGAGTCCTACCTACGAGCAGTACTTC,CAWSPTYEQYF,11,.,.,TRBJ2-7,TRBV30
TGTGCCAGCAGCCCCGGGGGTACCTACGAGCAGTACTTC,CASSPGGTYEQYF,13,.,.,TRBJ2-7,TRBV3-1/TRBV3-2
TGTGCCAGCAGCCCCTGGGACAGACAAGAGACCCAGTACTTC,CASSPWDRQETQYF,14,TRBD1,once,TRBJ2-5,TRBV3-1/TRBV3-2
TGTGCCAGCAGCTTGGGCCTGCTTACCCTCCTTCGGGGGGAGCAGTACTTC,CASSLGLLTLLRGEQYF,17,.,.,TRBJ2-7,TRBV11-2
TGTGCCAGCAGTCCCGGACAGAGGACAGATACGCAGTATTTT,CASSPGQRTDTQYF,14,.,.,TRBJ2-3,TRBV7-9
TGCGCCAGCAGCGTAGGACAGCCAACTAATGAAAAACTGTTTTTT,CASSVGQPTNEKLFF,15,.,once,TRBJ1-4,TRBV5-1
TGTGCCAGCAGCCCGGGAGGATTAAGTTTTTATGAGCAGTTCTTC,CASSPGGLSFYEQFF,15,TRBD2,.,TRBJ2-1,TRBV7-3
TGTGCCAGCAGTGAGTCACTCTCCTACAATGAGCAGTTCTTC,CASSESLSYNEQFF,14,.,.,TRBJ2-1,TRBV2
TGTGCCTTACTAGCGGCCAACACAGATACGCAGTATTTT,CALLAANTDTQYF,13,TRBD2,.,TRBJ2-3,TRBV28
TGTGCCAGCAGTTTCGCCCTTGCGAATGAGCAGTTCTTC,CASSFALANEQFF,13,.,.,TRBJ2-1,TRBV12-3/TRBV12-4
TGTGCCAGCAGTGACCAACTAGCGGTGAACACCGGGGAGCTGTTTTTT,CASSDQLAVNTGELFF,16,TRBD2,.,TRBJ2-2,TRBV6-1
TGTGCCAGCAGCTCGGGACTGCAAGGGGACATTCAGTACTTC,CASSSGLQGDIQYF,14,.,.,TRBJ2-4,TRBV7-3
TGTGCCAGCAGCTTGTTCCAGGGGGCGGACGAGCAGTACTTC,CASSLFQGADEQYF,14,TRBD1,.,TRBJ2-7,TRBV5-5
TGTGCCTGGAGTCACAAATACAAGCAGTACTTC,CAWSHKYKQYF,11,.,.,TRBJ2-7,TRBV30
TGTGCCAGCAGCTTAGGAGCGGGATTTACCGGGGAGCTGTTTTTT,CASSLGAGFTGELFF,15,TRBD2,.,TRBJ2-2,TRBV7-6
TGTGCCAGCAGACTAGGACTAGCGGGAGCTGGAAACACCATATATTTT,CASRLGLAGAGNTIYF,16,.,.,TRBJ1-3,TRBV2
TGTGCCAGCAGTATGGACAGGGGAGTATATGGCTACACCTTC,CASSMDRGVYGYTF,14,TRBD1,.,TRBJ1-2,TRBV6-5
TGTGCCAGCAGTTCCCCTGGGACAGGGCCGGTCTATGGCTACACCTTC,CASSSPGTGPVYGYTF,16,TRBD1,once,TRBJ1-2,TRBV28
TGTGCCAGCAGTTCCACAGGTTTCTATGAAATGAAAGCTTTCTTT,CASSSTGFYEMKAFF,15,.,.,TRBJ1-1,TRBV27
TGTGCTAGTGGCTCAAGCCGACAGGGTCGATGGTACTTT,CASGSSRQGRWYF,13,TRBD1,.,TRBJ2-3,TRBV12-5
TGTGCCATCAGCCCCATTTCGGGACAGGGTACCTACGAGCAGTACTTC,CAISPISGQGTYEQYF,16,TRBD1,.,TRBJ2-7,TRBV10-3
TGTGCCAGCAGCTTGGCGGCGGGGGGGGCTGGAGAGACCCAGTACTTC,CASSLAAGGAGETQYF,16,TRBD2,.,TRBJ2-5,TRBV5-4
TGTGCCAGCCGCGGGAGCGGTCAGAACTTCTATGGCTACACCTTC,CASRGSGQNFYGYTF,15,.,.,TRBJ1-2,TRBV19
TGTGCCAGCAGACAGGGAGCGGATACGCAGTATTTT,CASRQGADTQYF,12,.,.,TRBJ2-3,TRBV2
TGTGCCAGCAGCTTGCGACAGACTCCCTCTGGAAACACCATATATTTT,CASSLRQTPSGNTIYF,16,.,.,TRBJ1-3,TRBV5-4
TGTGCCAGCAGCTTGGCCATGAGGGGCAATCAGCCCCAGCATTTT,CASSLAMRGNQPQHF,15,.,.,TRBJ1-5,TRBV5-6
TGTGCTAGTGGTTTGGGGTCCGGGGAGAATGAGCAGTTCTTC,CASGLGSGENEQFF,14,.,once,TRBJ2-1,TRBV12-5
TGTGCCTGGAACCCAATGGGAGGGTCGGTAAATGAGCAGTTCTTC,CAWNPMGGSVNEQFF,15,TRBD2,.,TRBJ2-1,TRBV30
TGCAGCGTTGGAGGGACTAGCGGGGGGTCAAGGTCCTACAATGAGCAGTTCTTC,CSVGGTSGGSRSYNEQFF,18,TRBD2,.,TRBJ2-1,TRBV29-1
TGCGCCAGCAGCCTCCTTCGGGGGTCTTTGCACGAGCAGTACTTC,CASSLLRGSLHEQYF,15,.,.,TRBJ2-7,TRBV4-1
TGTGCCAGCAGCCAGGGACAGGGACCAAGCTCCTACAATGAGCAGTTCTTC,CASSQGQGPSSYNEQFF,17,TRBD1,.,TRBJ2-1,TRBV5-4
TGTGCCAGCAGCTTAGTGGGGCGCGATCAGCCCCAGCATTTT,CASSLVGRDQPQHF,14,.,few,TRBJ1-5,TRBV7-9
TGTGCCAGCAGTTGGACTAGCCCCAATGAGCAGTTCTTC,CASSWTSPNEQFF,13,TRBD2,.,TRBJ2-1,TRBV12-3/TRBV12-4
TGCGCCAGCAGCTTAGCGGGAGTCGCCGGGGAGCTGTTTTTT,CASSLAGVAGELFF,14,TRBD2,.,TRBJ2-2,TRBV5-1
TGTGCCAGCAGCCCAGGGGCTAGCGGATACAATGAGCAGTTCTTC,CASSPGASGYNEQFF,15,.,.,TRBJ2-1,TRBV11-3
TGTGCCAGCAGCTCGAGGTTGGGGGGACCCTCTTCAACTAATGAAAAACTGTTTTTT,CASSSRLGGPSSTNEKLFF,19,.,.,TRBJ1-4,TRBV5-4
TGTGCCAGTAGTTCGACAGGGGGCTCGGGAAACACCATATATTTT,CASSSTGGSGNTIYF,15,TRBD1,once,TRBJ1-3,TRBV19
TGTGCCAGCAAAATTAGGGGGGGAGCTTTCTTT,CASKIRGGAFF,11,.,.,TRBJ1-1,TRBV12-3/TRBV12-4
TGTGCCAGCAGCCAAATAAAAACTAGCGGGAGAGATGAGCAGTTCTTC,CASSQIKTSGRDEQFF,16,TRBD2,.,TRBJ2-1,TRBV3-1/TRBV3-2
TGTGCCAGCAATCAGGGGTTGGGTCAGCCCCAGCATTTT,CASNQGLGQPQHF,13,.,.,TRBJ1-5,TRBV12-3/TRBV12-4
TGTGCCAGCAGTCCCTTTTTGAACACTGAAGCTTTCTTT,CASSPFLNTEAFF,13,.,.,TRBJ1-1,TRBV12-3/TRBV12-4
TGTGCCAGCAGTTCCAACAGGGGGCTCCTCTACGAGCAGTACTTC,CASSSNRGLLYEQYF,15,TRBD1,.,TRBJ2-7,TRBV27